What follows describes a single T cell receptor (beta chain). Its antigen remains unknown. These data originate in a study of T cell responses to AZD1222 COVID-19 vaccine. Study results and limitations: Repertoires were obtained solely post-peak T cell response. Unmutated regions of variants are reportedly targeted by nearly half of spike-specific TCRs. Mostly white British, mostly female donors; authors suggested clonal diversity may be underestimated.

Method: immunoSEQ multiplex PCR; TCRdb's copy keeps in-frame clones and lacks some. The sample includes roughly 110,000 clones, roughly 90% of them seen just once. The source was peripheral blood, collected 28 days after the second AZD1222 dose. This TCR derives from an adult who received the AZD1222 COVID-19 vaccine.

As DNA, the CDR3 is TGTGCCAGCAGTAGGACCATTGGTGGCACTGAAGCTTTCTTT. Translation: CASSRTIGGTEAFF. The V call is TRBV6-2 or TRBV6-3, the J call TRBJ1-1; the D is unclear. The CDR3 is 14 amino acids. Looked up from germline, CDR1 is MNHEY and CDR2 is SVGEGT. V dropped 5 bases and J dropped 4 bases, with 14 bases sitting between them.